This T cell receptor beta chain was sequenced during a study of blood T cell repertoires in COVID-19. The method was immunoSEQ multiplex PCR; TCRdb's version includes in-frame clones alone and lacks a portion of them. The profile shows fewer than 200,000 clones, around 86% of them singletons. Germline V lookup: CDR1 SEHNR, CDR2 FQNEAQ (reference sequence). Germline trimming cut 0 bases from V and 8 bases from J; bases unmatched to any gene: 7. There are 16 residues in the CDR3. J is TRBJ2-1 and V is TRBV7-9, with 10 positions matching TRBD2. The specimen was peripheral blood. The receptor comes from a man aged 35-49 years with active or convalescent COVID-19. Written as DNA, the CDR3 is TGTGCCAGCAGCTTAGCAGCGGGGGGGCCGGTGTATGAGCAGTTCTTC. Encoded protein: CASSLAAGGPVYEQFF.